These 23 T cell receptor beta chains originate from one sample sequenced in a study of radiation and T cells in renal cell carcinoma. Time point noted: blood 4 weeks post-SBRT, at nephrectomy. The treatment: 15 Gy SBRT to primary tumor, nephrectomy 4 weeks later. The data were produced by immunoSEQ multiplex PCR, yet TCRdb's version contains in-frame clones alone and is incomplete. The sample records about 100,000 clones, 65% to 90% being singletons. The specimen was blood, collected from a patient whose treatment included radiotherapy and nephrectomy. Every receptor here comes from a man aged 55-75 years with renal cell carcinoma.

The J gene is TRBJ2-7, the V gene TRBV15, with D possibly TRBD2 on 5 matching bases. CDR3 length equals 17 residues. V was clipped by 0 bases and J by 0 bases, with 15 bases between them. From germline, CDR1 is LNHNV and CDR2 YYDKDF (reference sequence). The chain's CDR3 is CATSRDLGSLSSYEQYF. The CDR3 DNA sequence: TGTGCCACCAGCAGAGATCTAGGGAGCCTAAGCTCCTACGAGCAGTACTTC.

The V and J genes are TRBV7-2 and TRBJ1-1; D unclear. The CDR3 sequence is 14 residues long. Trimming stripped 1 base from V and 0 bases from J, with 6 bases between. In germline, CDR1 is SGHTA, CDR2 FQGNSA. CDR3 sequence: CASSLDAMNTEAFF. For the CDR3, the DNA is TGTGCCAGCAGCTTAGACGCCATGAACACTGAAGCTTTCTTT.

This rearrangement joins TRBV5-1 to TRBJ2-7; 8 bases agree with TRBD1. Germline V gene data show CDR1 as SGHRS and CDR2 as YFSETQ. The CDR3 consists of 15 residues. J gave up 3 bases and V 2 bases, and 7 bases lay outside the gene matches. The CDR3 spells CASSFLDRVDYEQYF. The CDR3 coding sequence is TGCGCCAGCAGCTTTCTGGACAGGGTGGACTACGAGCAGTACTTC.

The CDR3 spells CASSVRAAYQETQYF. In DNA form, the CDR3 reads TGTGCCAGCAGTGTGCGAGCGGCGTACCAAGAGACCCAGTACTTC. The J gene is TRBJ2-5, the V gene TRBV2; a possible D gene is TRBD2 (5 bases). CDR3 length: 15 amino acids. Germline assignment: CDR1 SNHLY and CDR2 FYNNEI. Trimming cost V 4 bases and J 0 bases, with 12 bases left between them.

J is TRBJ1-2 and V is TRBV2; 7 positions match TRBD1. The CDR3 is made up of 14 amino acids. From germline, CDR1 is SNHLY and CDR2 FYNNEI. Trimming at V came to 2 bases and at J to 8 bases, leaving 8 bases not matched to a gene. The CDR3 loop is CASSEQGTEWGYTF. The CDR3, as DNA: TGTGCCAGCAGTGAACAAGGGACAGAGTGGGGCTACACCTTC.

DNA for the CDR3: TGTGCCAGCAGTTTCAACCCCGTAAGGACAGGAGTGGCTGAAAAACTGTTTTTT. Its translation: CASSFNPVRTGVAEKLFF. The genes are TRBV28 and TRBJ1-4, with 7 bases that match TRBD1. Germline CDR1 is MDHEN and CDR2 is SYDVKM. V gave up 3 bases and J gave up 7 bases; unmatched junction bases: 17. The CDR3 totals 18 residues.

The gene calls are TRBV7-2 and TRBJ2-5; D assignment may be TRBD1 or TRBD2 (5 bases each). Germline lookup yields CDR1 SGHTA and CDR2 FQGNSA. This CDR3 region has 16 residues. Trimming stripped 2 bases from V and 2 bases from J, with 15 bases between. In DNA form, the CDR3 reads TGTGCCAGCAGCTTAAACTTTGGGACGGGACAAGAGACCCAGTACTTC. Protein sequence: CASSLNFGTGQETQYF.

DNA for the CDR3: TGTGCCAGCAGTTTATTCCCCGACAATGAGCAGTTCTTC. It yields the protein CASSLFPDNEQFF. The V and J genes are TRBV27 and TRBJ2-1; D gene uncertain. The CDR3 is 13 amino acids. From germline, CDR1 is MNHEY and CDR2 SMNVEV (reference sequence). With 1 base removed from V and 5 bases from J, the gap between germline ends came to 6 bases.

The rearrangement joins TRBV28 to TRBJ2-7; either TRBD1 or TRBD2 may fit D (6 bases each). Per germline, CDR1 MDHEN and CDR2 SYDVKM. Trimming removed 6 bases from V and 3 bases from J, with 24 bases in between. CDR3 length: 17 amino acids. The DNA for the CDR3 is TGTGCCAGCAGCCAGACAGGAGCGGGTCAGAGAATCTACGAGCAGTACTTC. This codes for CASSQTGAGQRIYEQYF.

CDR3 region: CASSISGTYNEQFF. The CDR3 DNA is TGTGCCAGTAGTATCAGCGGGACTTACAATGAGCAGTTCTTC. This chain joins TRBV19 and TRBJ2-1, with 7 bases that match TRBD2. This CDR3 has 14 amino acids. V trimming: 3 bases; J trimming: 4 bases; junction bases outside the gene matches: 3. Germline V CDR1 and CDR2: LNHDA, SQIVND (reference sequence).

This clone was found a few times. The CDR3 is CASSESEVDEQFF. The CDR3 coding sequence is TGCGCCAGCAGTGAGTCGGAGGTTGATGAGCAGTTCTTC. This chain uses TRBV10-1 with TRBJ2-1, with TRBD2 as a possible D gene (5 bases). This CDR3 comprises 13 residues. Germline V gene data show CDR1 as WNHNN and CDR2 as SYGVQD (reference sequence). V was shortened by 0 bases and J by 8 bases, with 8 bases between the two germline ends.

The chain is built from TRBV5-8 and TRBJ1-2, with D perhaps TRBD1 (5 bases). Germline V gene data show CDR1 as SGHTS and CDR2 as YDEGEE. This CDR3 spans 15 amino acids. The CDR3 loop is CAEQSLGENGDGYTF. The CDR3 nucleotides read TGTGCAGAACAGTCTCTGGGGGAAAATGGAGATGGCTACACCTTC.

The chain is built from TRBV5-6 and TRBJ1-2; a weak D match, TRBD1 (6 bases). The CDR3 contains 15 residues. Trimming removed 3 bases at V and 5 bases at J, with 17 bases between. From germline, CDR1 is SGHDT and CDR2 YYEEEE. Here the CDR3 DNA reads TGTGCCAGCAGCTCCGTCACAGGGTTAGCTTATGGCTACACCTTC. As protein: CASSSVTGLAYGYTF.

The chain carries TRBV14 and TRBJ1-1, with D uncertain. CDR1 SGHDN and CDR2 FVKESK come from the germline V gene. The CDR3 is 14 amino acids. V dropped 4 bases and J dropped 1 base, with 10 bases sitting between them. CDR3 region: CASSLMTGNTEAFF. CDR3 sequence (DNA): TGTGCCAGCAGCCTTATGACGGGGAACACTGAAGCTTTCTTT. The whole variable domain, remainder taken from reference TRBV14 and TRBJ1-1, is EAGVTQFPSHSVIEKGQTVTLRCDPISGHDNLYWYRRVMGKEIKFLLHFVKESKQDESGMPNNRFLAERTGGTYSTLKVQPAELEDSGVYFCASSLMTGNTEAFFGQGTRLTVV.

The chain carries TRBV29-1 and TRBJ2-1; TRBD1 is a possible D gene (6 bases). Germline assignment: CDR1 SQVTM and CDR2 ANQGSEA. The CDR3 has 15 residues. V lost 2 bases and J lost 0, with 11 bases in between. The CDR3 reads CSVEKRGSSYNEQFF. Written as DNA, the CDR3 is TGCAGCGTTGAAAAGAGGGGGAGCTCCTACAATGAGCAGTTCTTC.

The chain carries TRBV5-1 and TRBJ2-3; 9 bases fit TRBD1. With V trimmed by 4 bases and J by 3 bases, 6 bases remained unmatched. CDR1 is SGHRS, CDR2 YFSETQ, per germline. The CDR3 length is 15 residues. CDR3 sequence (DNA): TGCGCCAGCAGCACCAGGACAGGGGAAACAGATACGCAGTATTTT. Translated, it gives CASSTRTGETDTQYF.

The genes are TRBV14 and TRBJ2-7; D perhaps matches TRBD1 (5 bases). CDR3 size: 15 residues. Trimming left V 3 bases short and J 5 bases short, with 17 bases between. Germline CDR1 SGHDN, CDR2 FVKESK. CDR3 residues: CASSQYRKINDEQYF. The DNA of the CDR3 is TGTGCCAGCAGCCAGTACAGGAAAATTAACGACGAGCAGTACTTC. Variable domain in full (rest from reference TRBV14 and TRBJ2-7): EAGVTQFPSHSVIEKGQTVTLRCDPISGHDNLYWYRRVMGKEIKFLLHFVKESKQDESGMPNNRFLAERTGGTYSTLKVQPAELEDSGVYFCASSQYRKINDEQYFGPGTRLTVT.

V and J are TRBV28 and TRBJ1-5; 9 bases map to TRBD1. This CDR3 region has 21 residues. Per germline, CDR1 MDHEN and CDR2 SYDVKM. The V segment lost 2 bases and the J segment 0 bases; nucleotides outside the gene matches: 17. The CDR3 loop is CASSLAPRWTGALFSNQPQHF. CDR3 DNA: TGTGCCAGCAGTTTAGCCCCGAGGTGGACAGGGGCTCTCTTTAGCAATCAGCCCCAGCATTTT. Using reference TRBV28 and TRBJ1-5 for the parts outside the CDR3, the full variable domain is DVKVTQSSRYLVKRTGEKVFLECVQDMDHENMFWYRQDPGLGLRLIYFSYDVKMKEKGDIPEGYSVSREKKERFSLILESASTNQTSMYLCASSLAPRWTGALFSNQPQHFGDGTRLSIL.

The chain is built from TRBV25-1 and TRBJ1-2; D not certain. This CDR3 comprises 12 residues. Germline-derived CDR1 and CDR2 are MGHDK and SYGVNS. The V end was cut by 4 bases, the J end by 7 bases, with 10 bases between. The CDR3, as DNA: TGTGCCAGCAGTGCGACGGCGGGTGGCTACACCTTC. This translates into CASSATAGGYTF.

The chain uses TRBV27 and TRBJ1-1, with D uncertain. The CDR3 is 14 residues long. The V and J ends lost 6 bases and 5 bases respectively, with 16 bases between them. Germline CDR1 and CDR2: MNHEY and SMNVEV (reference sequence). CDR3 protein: CASRRVAGPTEAFF. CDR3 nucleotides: TGTGCCAGCAGGAGAGTTGCGGGCCCGACTGAAGCTTTCTTT.

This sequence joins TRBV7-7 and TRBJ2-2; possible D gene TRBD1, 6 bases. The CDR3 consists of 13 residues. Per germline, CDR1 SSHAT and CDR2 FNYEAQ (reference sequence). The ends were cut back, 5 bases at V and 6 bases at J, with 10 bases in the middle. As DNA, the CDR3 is TGTGCCAGCAGCATATCAGGGGCCGGGGAGCTGTTTTTT. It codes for CASSISGAGELFF.

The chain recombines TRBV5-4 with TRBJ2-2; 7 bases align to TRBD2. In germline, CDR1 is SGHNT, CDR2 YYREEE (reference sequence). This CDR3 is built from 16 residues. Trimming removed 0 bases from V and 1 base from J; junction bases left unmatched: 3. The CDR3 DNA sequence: TGTGCCAGCAGCTTGGGACTAGCAGAGAACACCGGGGAGCTGTTTTTT. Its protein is CASSLGLAENTGELFF.

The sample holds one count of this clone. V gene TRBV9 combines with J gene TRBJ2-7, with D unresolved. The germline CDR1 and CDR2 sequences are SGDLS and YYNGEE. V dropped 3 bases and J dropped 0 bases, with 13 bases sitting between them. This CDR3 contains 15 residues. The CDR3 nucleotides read TGTGCCAGCAGCGCTGGACCTGATTCCTCCTACGAGCAGTACTTC. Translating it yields CASSAGPDSSYEQYF. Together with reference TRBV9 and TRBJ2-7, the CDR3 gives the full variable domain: DSGVTQTPKHLITATGQRVTLRCSPRSGDLSVYWYQQSLDQGLQFLIQYYNGEERAKGNILERFSAQQFPDLHSELNLSSLELGDSALYFCASSAGPDSSYEQYFGPGTRLTVT.